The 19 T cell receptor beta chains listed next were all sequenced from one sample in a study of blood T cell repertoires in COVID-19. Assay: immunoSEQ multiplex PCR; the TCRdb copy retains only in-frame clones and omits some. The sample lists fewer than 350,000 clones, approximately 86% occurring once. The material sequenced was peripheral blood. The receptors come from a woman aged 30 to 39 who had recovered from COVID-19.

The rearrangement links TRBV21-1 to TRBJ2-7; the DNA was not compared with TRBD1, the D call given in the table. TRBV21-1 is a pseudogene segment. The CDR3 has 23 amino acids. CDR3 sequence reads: CASSKRKAKRGRWYWRGTYEQYF. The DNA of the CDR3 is TGTGCCAGCAGCAAAAGAAAGGCCAAAAGGGGGCGGTGGTACTGGCGGGGCACCTACGAGCAGTACTTC.

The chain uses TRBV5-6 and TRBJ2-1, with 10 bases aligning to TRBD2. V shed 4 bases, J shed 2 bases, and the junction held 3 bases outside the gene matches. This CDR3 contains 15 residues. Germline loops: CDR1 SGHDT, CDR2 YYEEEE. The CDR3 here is CASSEGLAAYNEQFF. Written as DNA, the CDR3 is TGTGCCAGCAGCGAAGGACTAGCGGCCTACAATGAGCAGTTCTTC.

CDR3: CASSAENQETQYF. The CDR3 DNA sequence: TGTGCCAGCAGTGCAGAAAACCAAGAGACCCAGTACTTC. J is TRBJ2-5 and V is TRBV2; D uncertain. Germline V gives CDR1 SNHLY, CDR2 FYNNEI. V gave up 4 bases and J gave up 0 bases, with 6 bases separating them. This CDR3 contains 13 residues.

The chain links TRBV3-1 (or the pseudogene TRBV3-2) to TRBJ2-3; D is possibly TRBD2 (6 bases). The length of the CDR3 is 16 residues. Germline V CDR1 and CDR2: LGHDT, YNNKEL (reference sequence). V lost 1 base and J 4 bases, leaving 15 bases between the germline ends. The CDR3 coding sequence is TGTGCCAGCAGCCAAGTGGGGGGAATTGGGCCAGATACGCAGTATTTT. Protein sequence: CASSQVGGIGPDTQYF.

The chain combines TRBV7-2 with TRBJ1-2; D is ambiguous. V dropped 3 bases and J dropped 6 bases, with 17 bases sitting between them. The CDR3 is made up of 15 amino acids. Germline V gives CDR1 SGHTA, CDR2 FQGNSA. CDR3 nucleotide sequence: TGTGCCAGCAGCTTCGGACTCTTTGAAGCTAATGGCTACACCTTC. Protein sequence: CASSFGLFEANGYTF.

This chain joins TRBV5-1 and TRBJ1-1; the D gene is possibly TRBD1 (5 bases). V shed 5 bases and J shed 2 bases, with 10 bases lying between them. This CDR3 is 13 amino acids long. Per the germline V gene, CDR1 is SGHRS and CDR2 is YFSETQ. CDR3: CASRQGSNTEAFF. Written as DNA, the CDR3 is TGCGCCAGCAGGCAGGGTAGCAACACTGAAGCTTTCTTT.

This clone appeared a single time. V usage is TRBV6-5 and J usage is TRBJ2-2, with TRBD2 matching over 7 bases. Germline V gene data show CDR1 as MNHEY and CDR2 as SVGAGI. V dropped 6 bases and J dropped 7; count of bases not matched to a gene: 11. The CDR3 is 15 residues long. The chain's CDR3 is CASSEGSGTLGELFF. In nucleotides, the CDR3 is TGTGCCAGCAGCGAGGGAAGCGGGACCCTCGGGGAGCTGTTTTTT.

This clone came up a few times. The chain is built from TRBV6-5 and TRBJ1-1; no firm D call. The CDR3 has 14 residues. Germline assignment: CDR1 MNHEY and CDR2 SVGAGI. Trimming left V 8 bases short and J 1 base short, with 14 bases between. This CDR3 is CASGLSLRNTEAFF. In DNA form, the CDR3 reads TGTGCCAGCGGACTCTCCCTCCGGAACACTGAAGCTTTCTTT.

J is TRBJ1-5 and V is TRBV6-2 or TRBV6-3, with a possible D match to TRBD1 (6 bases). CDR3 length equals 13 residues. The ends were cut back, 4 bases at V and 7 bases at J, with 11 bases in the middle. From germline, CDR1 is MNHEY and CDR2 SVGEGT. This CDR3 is CASSWFQGQPQHF. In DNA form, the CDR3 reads TGTGCCAGCAGTTGGTTCCAGGGGCAGCCCCAGCATTTT.

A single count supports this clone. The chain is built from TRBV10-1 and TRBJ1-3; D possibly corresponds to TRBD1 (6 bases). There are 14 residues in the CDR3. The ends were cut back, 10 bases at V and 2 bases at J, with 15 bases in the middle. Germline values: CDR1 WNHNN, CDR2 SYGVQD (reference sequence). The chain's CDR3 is CATHTGTTGNTIYF. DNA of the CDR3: TGCGCCACTCACACCGGGACAACTGGAAACACCATATATTTT.

The CDR3 DNA reads as TGTGCCAGCAGGCCCGGGGGAGGGGTAAGAGCAGATACGCAGTATTTT. Its translation: CASRPGGGVRADTQYF. This rearrangement joins TRBV28 to TRBJ2-3; TRBD2 aligns across 7 bases. Germline V gene sequence: CDR1 MDHEN, CDR2 SYDVKM. The CDR3 length is 16 residues. Unmatched junction bases numbered 13, after V lost 6 bases and J lost 4 bases.

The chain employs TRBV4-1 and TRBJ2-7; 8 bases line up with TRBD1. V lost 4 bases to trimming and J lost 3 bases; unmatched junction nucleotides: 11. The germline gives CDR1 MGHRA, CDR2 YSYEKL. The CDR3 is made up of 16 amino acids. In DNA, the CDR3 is TGCGCCAGCAGCCTTGCGGCGGACAGGGCAGACTACGAGCAGTACTTC. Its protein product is CASSLAADRADYEQYF.

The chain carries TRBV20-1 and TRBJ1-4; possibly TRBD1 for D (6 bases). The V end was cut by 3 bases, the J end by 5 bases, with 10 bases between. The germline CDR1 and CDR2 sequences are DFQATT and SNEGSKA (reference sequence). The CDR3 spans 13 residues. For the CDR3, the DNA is TGCAGTGCTAGTAAACAGGGAAATGAAAAACTGTTTTTT. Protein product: CSASKQGNEKLFF.

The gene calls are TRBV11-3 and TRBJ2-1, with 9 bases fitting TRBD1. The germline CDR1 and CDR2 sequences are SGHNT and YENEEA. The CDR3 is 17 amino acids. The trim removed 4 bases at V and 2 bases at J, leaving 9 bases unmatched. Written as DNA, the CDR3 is TGTGCCAGCAGCTCGAGCTACAGGGGGCCACCCTACAATGAGCAGTTCTTC. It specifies CASSSSYRGPPYNEQFF.

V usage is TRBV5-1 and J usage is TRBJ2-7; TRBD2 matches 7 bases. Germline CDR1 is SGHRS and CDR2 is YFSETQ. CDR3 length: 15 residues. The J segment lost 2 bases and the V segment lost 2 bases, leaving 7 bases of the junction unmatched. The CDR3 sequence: CASSLLAGPPYEQYF. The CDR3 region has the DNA TGCGCCAGCAGCTTATTAGCGGGCCCACCCTACGAGCAGTACTTC.

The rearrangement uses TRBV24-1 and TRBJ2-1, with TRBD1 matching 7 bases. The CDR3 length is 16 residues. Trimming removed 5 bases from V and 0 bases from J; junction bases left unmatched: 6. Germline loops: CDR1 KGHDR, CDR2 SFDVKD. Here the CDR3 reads CATSAGQLSSYNEQFF. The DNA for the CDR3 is TGTGCCACCAGTGCGGGACAGCTTAGCTCCTACAATGAGCAGTTCTTC.

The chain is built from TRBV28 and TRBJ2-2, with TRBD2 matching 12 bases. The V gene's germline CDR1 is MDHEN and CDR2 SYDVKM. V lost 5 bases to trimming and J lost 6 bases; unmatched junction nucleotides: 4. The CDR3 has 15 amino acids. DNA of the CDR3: TGTGCCAGCAGTCCGGGACTAGCGGGTCCCGGGGAGCTGTTTTTT. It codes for CASSPGLAGPGELFF.

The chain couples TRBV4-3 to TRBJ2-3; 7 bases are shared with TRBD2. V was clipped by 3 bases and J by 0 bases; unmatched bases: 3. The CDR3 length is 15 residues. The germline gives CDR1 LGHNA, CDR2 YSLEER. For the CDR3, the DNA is TGCGCCAGCAGCCAGGCGGGAGTTAGCACAGATACGCAGTATTTT. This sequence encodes CASSQAGVSTDTQYF.

The CDR3 spells CASSNLRAILDNEQFF. In nucleotides, the CDR3 is TGTGCCAGCAGCAACCTCCGAGCGATTTTGGACAATGAGCAGTTCTTC. This chain links TRBV21-1 with TRBJ2-1; the D call in the table, TRBD2, was not verified against the DNA. TRBV21-1 is deemed a pseudogene. The CDR3 has 16 amino acids.